These 5 T cell receptor beta chains were sequenced from one sample in a study of blood T cell repertoires in COVID-19. Assay used: immunoSEQ multiplex PCR; TCRdb lists only in-frame clones, some missing. The table shows around 250,000 clones, with around 88% occurring only once. Specimen: PBMCs or T cells enriched from blood (not recorded which). These receptors were collected from a woman between 35 and 50 years old with acute COVID-19.

The V and J genes are TRBV19 and TRBJ1-5, with 7 nucleotides matching TRBD1. Trimming at V came to 4 bases and at J to 14 bases, leaving 11 bases not matched to a gene. Germline CDR1 and CDR2: LNHDA and SQIVND (reference sequence). The CDR3 length is 13 residues. DNA for the CDR3: TGTGCCAGTAGTAGACAGGGAGGAGATGGTGAGCATTTT. This translates into CASSRQGGDGEHF.

In nucleotides, the CDR3 is TGTGCCAGCAGCACCCGACTAGCGGGAGGCGAGCAGTACGTC. It codes for CASSTRLAGGEQYV. The chain couples TRBV7-9 to TRBJ2-7, with 13 bases identical to TRBD2. Unmatched junction bases numbered 4, after V lost 5 bases and J lost 6 bases. The germline gives CDR1 SEHNR, CDR2 FQNEAQ (reference sequence). The CDR3 runs to 14 residues.

In its sample, this clone was seen once. No DNA is shown, since the ends of the CDR3 on it are uncertain; the CDR3 is the one TCRdb lists. The chain combines TRBV19 with TRBJ2-3; the table calls TRBD2, which could not be checked here. Germline V CDR1 and CDR2: LNHDA, SQIVND (reference sequence). The CDR3 numbers 11 amino acids, ends counted. This chain's CDR3 is CASTSGLTQYF.

The rearrangement uses TRBV12-3 or TRBV12-4 and TRBJ1-2; tentative D call: TRBD1 (6 bases). The CDR3 length is 13 residues. V was cut by 1 base and J by 6 bases, with 9 bases left in between. The CDR3 sequence: CASSLGGPHGYTF. Written as DNA, the CDR3 is TGTGCCAGCAGTTTAGGGGGGCCCCATGGCTACACCTTC.

This clone was observed once. The chain is built from TRBV4-1 and TRBJ2-1, with D perhaps TRBD1 (5 bases). The germline V gene encodes CDR1 MGHRA and CDR2 YSYEKL. The CDR3 consists of 15 residues. Trimming took off 4 bases at V and 2 bases at J, with 12 bases between the two ends. The CDR3 nucleotides read TGCGCCAGCAGCCCCCTGGGGCCAACCTACAATGAGCAGTTCTTC. Translated: CASSPLGPTYNEQFF.